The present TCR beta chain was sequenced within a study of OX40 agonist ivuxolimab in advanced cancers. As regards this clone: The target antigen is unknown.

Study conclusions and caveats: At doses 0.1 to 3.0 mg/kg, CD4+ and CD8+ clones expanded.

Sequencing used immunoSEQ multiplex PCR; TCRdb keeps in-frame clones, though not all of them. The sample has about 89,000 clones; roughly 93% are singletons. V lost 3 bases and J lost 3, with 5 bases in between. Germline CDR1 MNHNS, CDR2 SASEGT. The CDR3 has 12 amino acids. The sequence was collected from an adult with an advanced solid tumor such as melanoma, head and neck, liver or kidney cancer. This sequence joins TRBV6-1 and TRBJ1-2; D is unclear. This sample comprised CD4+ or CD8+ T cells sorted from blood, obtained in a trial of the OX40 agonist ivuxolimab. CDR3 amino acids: CASSELDYGYTF. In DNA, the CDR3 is TGTGCCAGCAGTGAGTTGGACTATGGCTACACCTTC.